The 32 T cell receptor beta chains reported below all come from one sample, sequenced in a study of T cells in pancreatic ductal adenocarcinoma. Method: immunoSEQ multiplex PCR; TCRdb's copy keeps in-frame clones and lacks some. The sample has about 100,000 clones, 90% to 95% seen once. Selected pancreatic ductal adenocarcinoma patients had undergone surgery without neoadjuvant therapy. Sequenced: PBMCs. These receptors originate from a human donor with pancreatic ductal adenocarcinoma.

The J gene is TRBJ2-1, the V gene TRBV7-9, with 7 nucleotides matching TRBD1. The length of the CDR3 is 17 residues. V was clipped by 4 bases and J by 6 bases; unmatched bases: 15. CDR1 is SEHNR, CDR2 FQNEAQ, per germline (reference sequence). The CDR3 reads CASSSLQGPTLLNEQFF. The CDR3 DNA follows: TGTGCCAGCAGCTCCTTACAGGGGCCAACCCTGCTCAATGAGCAGTTCTTC.

The chain carries TRBV6-5 and TRBJ2-6; weak D call: TRBD2 (5 bases). V lost 4 bases and J 1 base, leaving 11 bases between the germline ends. This CDR3 spans 16 amino acids. Germline V gene sequence: CDR1 MNHEY, CDR2 SVGAGI. The CDR3 region has the DNA TGTGCCAGCAGTTTCCTCGGGGTTTCTGGGGCCAACGTCCTGACTTTC. This encodes CASSFLGVSGANVLTF.

The CDR3 nucleotides read TGTGCCAGCAGCTTAATGGGGGACAGAGCCACTGAAGCTTTCTTT. This gives the protein CASSLMGDRATEAFF. The chain uses TRBV7-9 and TRBJ1-1, with 7 bases matching TRBD1. Germline V gene data show CDR1 as SEHNR and CDR2 as FQNEAQ (reference sequence). The CDR3 has 15 amino acids. Trimming took 2 bases from V and 4 from J; bases not matched to a gene: 7.

This clone appeared once. The chain links TRBV5-1 to TRBJ2-2, with 7 bases that match TRBD1. Per germline, CDR1 SGHRS and CDR2 YFSETQ. The CDR3 runs 17 residues. V lost 3 bases to trimming and J lost 7 bases; unmatched junction nucleotides: 15. In DNA, the CDR3 is TGCGCCAGCAGCTCCCGGGACAGAGGGGGCCCTGGCGGGGAGCTGTTTTTT. Translation: CASSSRDRGGPGGELFF. Supplemented by reference TRBV5-1 and TRBJ2-2, the full variable domain reads KAGVTQTPRYLIKTRGQQVTLSCSPISGHRSVSWYQQTPGQGLQFLFEYFSETQRNKGNFPGRFSGRQFSNSRSEMNVSTLELGDSALYLCASSSRDRGGPGGELFFGEGSRLTVL.

The V and J genes are TRBV5-1 and TRBJ2-7; possible D gene TRBD1, 5 bases. The CDR3 covers 15 residues. Looked up from germline, CDR1 is SGHRS and CDR2 is YFSETQ. Trimming took off 4 bases at V and 5 bases at J, with 19 bases between the two ends. CDR3 in amino acids: CASSPTQGVRDEQYF. The CDR3 DNA is TGCGCCAGCAGCCCAACCCAGGGTGTCAGGGACGAGCAGTACTTC.

V usage is TRBV9 and J usage is TRBJ1-1; no definite D call. This CDR3 has 14 amino acids. Germline V CDR1 and CDR2: SGDLS, YYNGEE. V was shortened by 3 bases and J by 1 base, with 10 bases between the two germline ends. In nucleotides, the CDR3 is TGTGCCAGCAGCGGTTCACAACCGAACACTGAAGCTTTCTTT. Translation gives CASSGSQPNTEAFF.

The chain is built from TRBV30 and TRBJ2-7; TRBD1 agrees at 8 bases. Unmatched junction bases numbered 9, after V lost 4 bases and J lost 7 bases. Germline V CDR1 and CDR2: GTSNPN, SVGIG (reference sequence). The CDR3 covers 13 residues. DNA of the CDR3: TGTGCCTGGAATCCCCAGGGGGCGGGAGAGCAGTACTTC. This encodes CAWNPQGAGEQYF.

The V and J genes are TRBV7-3 and TRBJ2-1; 9 positions match TRBD2. Germline CDR1 and CDR2: SGHTA and FQGTGA. The J segment lost 7 bases and the V segment lost 8 bases, leaving 6 bases of the junction unmatched. This CDR3 contains 13 residues. CDR3 sequence reads: CASAREGLNEQFF. For the CDR3, the DNA is TGTGCCAGCGCGCGGGAGGGCCTTAATGAGCAGTTCTTC.

The chain recombines TRBV28 with TRBJ2-1, with TRBD1 matching 8 bases. The ends lost 4 bases at V and 4 bases at J; junction bases unmatched: 9. Germline loops: CDR1 MDHEN, CDR2 SYDVKM. The CDR3 is 16 amino acids. CDR3 sequence reads: CASSWADRVLYNEQFF. As DNA, the CDR3 is TGTGCCAGCAGTTGGGCGGACAGGGTCCTATACAATGAGCAGTTCTTC.

The gene calls are TRBV6-6 and TRBJ2-7; 8 bases are a match to TRBD1. CDR1 and CDR2 (germline): MNHNY, SVGAGI (reference sequence). The CDR3 is 14 residues long. The trim removed 6 bases at V and 4 bases at J, leaving 8 bases unmatched. The DNA for the CDR3 is TGTGCCAGCAGCTCGCAGGGGGCGCATTACGAGCAGTACTTC. Amino acids: CASSSQGAHYEQYF.

This CDR3 reads CASSPRQGNTEAFF. The CDR3 DNA sequence: TGTGCCAGCAGCCCTAGGCAGGGGAACACTGAAGCTTTCTTT. The chain links TRBV5-6 to TRBJ1-1, with D perhaps TRBD1 (5 bases). V was pared by 4 bases and J by 1 base, with 11 bases between. This CDR3 is built from 14 residues. CDR1 and CDR2 from the germline V gene are SGHDT and YYEEEE.

This clone has more than one count but fewer than ten. The J gene is TRBJ1-2, the V gene TRBV5-4; TRBD1 aligns across 7 bases. Germline V gene data show CDR1 as SGHNT and CDR2 as YYREEE (reference sequence). There are 13 residues in the CDR3. Trimming at V came to 5 bases and at J to 3 bases, leaving 4 bases not matched to a gene. The CDR3 bases are TGTGCCAGCAGTCCTGACAGGGACTATGGCTACACCTTC. Translated, it gives CASSPDRDYGYTF.

The gene calls are TRBV5-1 and TRBJ1-1; D may be TRBD1 (5 bases). Germline V lookup: CDR1 SGHRS, CDR2 YFSETQ. With 3 bases removed from V and 0 bases from J, the gap between germline ends came to 12 bases. The CDR3 runs 15 residues. The DNA of the CDR3 is TGCGCCAGCAGCTGGGGGGAGACAGTGAACACTGAAGCTTTCTTT. It yields the protein CASSWGETVNTEAFF.

V is TRBV4-1 and J is TRBJ2-7; TRBD2 matches 11 bases. The germline CDR1 and CDR2 sequences are MGHRA and YSYEKL. The CDR3 spans 14 residues. The trim removed 4 bases at V and 1 base at J, leaving 0 bases unmatched. The CDR3 region is CASSRTSGSYEQYF. CDR3 DNA sequence: TGCGCCAGCAGCCGGACTAGCGGGTCCTACGAGCAGTACTTC.

The chain carries TRBV9 and TRBJ2-3, with unresolved D. The CDR3 runs 12 residues. The germline V and J ends were trimmed by 3 bases and 1 base, with 3 bases remaining between them. Per the germline V gene, CDR1 is SGDLS and CDR2 is YYNGEE. CDR3 in amino acids: CASSGGTDTQYF. DNA of the CDR3: TGTGCCAGCAGCGGCGGCACAGATACGCAGTATTTT. Full variable domain (remainder filled in from reference TRBV9 and TRBJ2-3): DSGVTQTPKHLITATGQRVTLRCSPRSGDLSVYWYQQSLDQGLQFLIQYYNGEERAKGNILERFSAQQFPDLHSELNLSSLELGDSALYFCASSGGTDTQYFGPGTRLTVL.

The gene calls are TRBV5-4 and TRBJ2-5, with TRBD1 identical over 8 bases. Unmatched junction bases numbered 4, after V lost 4 bases and J lost 2 bases. CDR3 length: 14 residues. Looked up from germline, CDR1 is SGHNT and CDR2 is YYREEE (reference sequence). The CDR3 region has the DNA TGTGCCAGCAGCGTGGGGACAGGACAAGAGACCCAGTACTTC. Protein: CASSVGTGQETQYF. Full variable domain (outside the CDR3, taken from reference TRBV5-4 and TRBJ2-5): ETGVTQSPTHLIKTRGQQVTLRCSSQSGHNTVSWYQQALGQGPQFIFQYYREEENGRGNFPPRFSGLQFPNYSSELNVNALELDDSALYLCASSVGTGQETQYFGPGTRLLVL.

This clone appeared once. A junction boundary mismatches the germline segment, possibly from a read error. The V and J genes are TRBV5-1 and TRBJ2-1; TRBD2 agrees at 8 bases. The CDR3 covers 15 residues. Germline V gene data show CDR1 as SGHRS and CDR2 as YFSETQ. The CDR3 DNA reads as TGCGCCAGCAGCGAATTAGCGGGATCCTTCAATGAGCAGTTCTTC. Its protein is CASSELAGSFNEQFF.

V gene TRBV19 combines with J gene TRBJ1-1, with TRBD1 as a possible D gene (5 bases). Germline V gene lookup returns CDR1 LNHDA and CDR2 SQIVND (reference sequence). This CDR3 comprises 13 residues. V dropped 6 bases and J dropped 5 bases, with 13 bases sitting between them. Here the CDR3 reads CASSQGFGTEAFF. The CDR3 bases are TGTGCCAGTAGCCAGGGATTCGGGACTGAAGCTTTCTTT.

The rearrangement links TRBV10-3 to TRBJ2-2; 9 bases match TRBD1. J lost 3 bases, V lost 5 bases, and 1 base had no gene match. CDR3 length equals 14 residues. Germline V gene lookup returns CDR1 ENHRY and CDR2 SYGVKD. CDR3 loop: CAISRTGDTGELFF. The CDR3 DNA is TGTGCCATCAGTAGGACAGGGGACACCGGGGAGCTGTTTTTT.

V is TRBV28 and J is TRBJ2-3; 8 nucleotides agree with TRBD1. CDR3 size: 18 residues. CDR1 is MDHEN and CDR2 is SYDVKM in the germline V gene. J gave up 0 bases and V 6 bases, and 14 bases lay outside the gene matches. Here the CDR3 reads CASSQGANRGLSTDTQYF. For the CDR3, the DNA is TGTGCCAGCAGCCAGGGGGCAAACAGGGGTCTGAGCACAGATACGCAGTATTTT. Supplemented by reference TRBV28 and TRBJ2-3, the full variable domain reads DVKVTQSSRYLVKRTGEKVFLECVQDMDHENMFWYRQDPGLGLRLIYFSYDVKMKEKGDIPEGYSVSREKKERFSLILESASTNQTSMYLCASSQGANRGLSTDTQYFGPGTRLTVL.

This sequence joins TRBV6-5 and TRBJ2-3; 10 positions agree with TRBD2. CDR3 length: 16 amino acids. Germline V gives CDR1 MNHEY, CDR2 SVGAGI. The junction had 3 bases not matched to a gene; V was cut back by 0 bases and J by 3 bases. The CDR3 nucleotides are TGTGCCAGCAGTTACTCAAGCGGGAGGGGGACAGATACGCAGTATTTT. This sequence encodes CASSYSSGRGTDTQYF.

The rearrangement links TRBV18 to TRBJ2-7, with 14 bases fitting TRBD2. Germline assignment: CDR1 KGHSH and CDR2 LQKENI. After removal of 2 bases from V and 7 bases from J, the junction contained 7 bases not matched to a gene. There are 16 residues in the CDR3. The CDR3: CASSPSGLAGAWEQYF. The CDR3, as DNA: TGTGCCAGCTCACCATCGGGACTAGCGGGAGCTTGGGAGCAGTACTTC.

This chain joins TRBV19 and TRBJ2-3, with D maybe TRBD2 (6 bases). The V gene lost 1 base and the J gene lost 0 bases, with 8 bases spanning the gap. CDR3 length: 15 amino acids. Germline CDR1 reads LNHDA; CDR2 reads SQIVND (reference sequence). This CDR3 reads CASSIGGISTDTQYF. The CDR3 region has the DNA TGTGCCAGTAGTATAGGCGGGATCAGCACAGATACGCAGTATTTT.

This CDR3 is CAISGWREGQFF. Written as DNA, the CDR3 is TGTGCCATCAGTGGCTGGCGGGAGGGGCAGTTCTTC. The chain employs TRBV10-3 and TRBJ2-1; 9 bases align to TRBD2. The V and J ends lost 4 bases and 12 bases, in that order; junction bases with no gene match: 4. Germline V lookup: CDR1 ENHRY, CDR2 SYGVKD. CDR3 length: 12 amino acids.

The chain is built from TRBV6-1 and TRBJ1-5; no firm D call. Germline V gives CDR1 MNHNS, CDR2 SASEGT. V gave up 4 bases and J gave up 7 bases, with 14 bases separating them. CDR3 length: 14 residues. The CDR3 coding sequence is TGTGCCAGCAGTGCAGGAAATGGTGGCCAGCCCCAGCATTTT. Amino acid sequence: CASSAGNGGQPQHF.

The chain is built from TRBV4-1 and TRBJ2-5; TRBD1 might be the D (6 bases). The CDR3 extends over 17 amino acids. Germline V gene lookup returns CDR1 MGHRA and CDR2 YSYEKL. V was shortened by 2 bases and J by 5 bases, with 21 bases between the two germline ends. As DNA, the CDR3 is TGCGCCAGCAGCCAAAGTGGCGGACAGTTAAGGTTGGAGACCCAGTACTTC. Protein sequence: CASSQSGGQLRLETQYF.

V usage is TRBV7-7 and J usage is TRBJ2-7; 7 bases map to TRBD2. Trimming removed 6 bases from V and 2 bases from J; junction bases left unmatched: 10. Germline V gene sequence: CDR1 SSHAT, CDR2 FNYEAQ (reference sequence). The CDR3 has 15 amino acids. CDR3: CASSKGAGETYEQYF. CDR3 nucleotides: TGTGCCAGCAGTAAAGGGGCGGGAGAAACCTACGAGCAGTACTTC.

The gene calls are TRBV28 and TRBJ2-5; D gene uncertain. The germline V and J ends were trimmed by 7 bases and 4 bases, with 7 bases remaining between them. The CDR3 loop spans 11 amino acids. Germline-derived CDR1 and CDR2 are MDHEN and SYDVKM. The CDR3 protein is CASTGRETQYF. As DNA, the CDR3 is TGTGCCAGCACGGGTCGAGAGACCCAGTACTTC.

The CDR3 loop is CASSLTGGEQYF. For the CDR3, the DNA is TGTGCCAGCAGCCTAACAGGGGGCGAGCAGTACTTC. The J gene is TRBJ2-7, the V gene TRBV7-9, with 8 bases lining up with TRBD1. Germline loops: CDR1 SEHNR, CDR2 FQNEAQ (reference sequence). V dropped 5 bases and J dropped 6; count of bases not matched to a gene: 3. The CDR3 has 12 amino acids.

This clone was seen just once. V gene TRBV27 combines with J gene TRBJ2-7, with no clear D. Germline CDR1 reads MNHEY; CDR2 reads SMNVEV (reference sequence). The CDR3 is 12 residues long. The V end lost 7 bases, the J end lost 3 bases, and 10 bases lay between the germline ends. CDR3 nucleotide sequence: TGTGCCAGCAAGGATGACAACTACGAGCAGTACTTC. Residues: CASKDDNYEQYF.

The chain employs TRBV5-1 and TRBJ2-2, with a tentative D call TRBD1 (5 bases). CDR1 is SGHRS, CDR2 YFSETQ, per germline. V lost 0 bases and J 8 bases, leaving 14 bases between the germline ends. This CDR3 has 15 residues. The CDR3 DNA follows: TGCGCCAGCAGCTTGGCCGGTCAGGGTGAGGGGGAGCTGTTTTTT. It yields the protein CASSLAGQGEGELFF.

This chain uses TRBV7-2 with TRBJ2-1; 10 bases are shared with TRBD2. Trimming cost V 5 bases and J 8 bases; bases outside gene matches: 9. Per germline, CDR1 SGHTA and CDR2 FQGNSA. CDR3 length equals 15 residues. DNA for the CDR3: TGTGCCAGCAGCCCTCGGGTAGCGGGAGGTTATGAGCAGTTCTTC. Its protein is CASSPRVAGGYEQFF.